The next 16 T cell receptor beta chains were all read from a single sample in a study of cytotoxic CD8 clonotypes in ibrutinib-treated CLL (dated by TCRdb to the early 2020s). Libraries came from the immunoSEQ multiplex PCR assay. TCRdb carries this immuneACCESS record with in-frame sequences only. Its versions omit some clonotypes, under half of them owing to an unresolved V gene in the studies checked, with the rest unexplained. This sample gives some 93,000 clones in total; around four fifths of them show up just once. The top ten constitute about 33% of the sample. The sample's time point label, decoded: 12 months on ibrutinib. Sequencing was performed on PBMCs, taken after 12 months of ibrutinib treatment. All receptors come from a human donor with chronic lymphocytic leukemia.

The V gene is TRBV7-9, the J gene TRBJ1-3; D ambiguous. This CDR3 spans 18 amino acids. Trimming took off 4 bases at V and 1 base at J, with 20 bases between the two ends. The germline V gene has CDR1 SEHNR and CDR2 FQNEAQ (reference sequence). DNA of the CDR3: TGTGCCAGCAGCTCGTTGGCAGGTCCGATCCGTTCTGGAAACACCATATATTTT. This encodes CASSSLAGPIRSGNTIYF.

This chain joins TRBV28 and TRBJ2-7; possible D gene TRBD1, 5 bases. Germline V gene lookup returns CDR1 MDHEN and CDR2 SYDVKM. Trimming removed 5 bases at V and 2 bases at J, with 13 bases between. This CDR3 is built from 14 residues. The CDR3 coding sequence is TGTGCCAGCAGTCTGCAGACAGTCCCCTACGAGCAGTACTTC. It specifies CASSLQTVPYEQYF.

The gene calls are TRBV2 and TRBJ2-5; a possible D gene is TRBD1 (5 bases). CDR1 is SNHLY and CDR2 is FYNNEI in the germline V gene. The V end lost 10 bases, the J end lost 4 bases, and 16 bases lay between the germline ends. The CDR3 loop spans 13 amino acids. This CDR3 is CATAWGGAETQYF. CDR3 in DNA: TGTGCCACCGCCTGGGGTGGGGCAGAGACCCAGTACTTC. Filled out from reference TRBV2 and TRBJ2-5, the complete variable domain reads EPEVTQTPSHQVTQMGQEVILRCVPISNHLYFYWYRQILGQKVEFLVSFYNNEISEKSEIFDDQFSVERPDGSNFTLKIRSTKLEDSAMYFCATAWGGAETQYFGPGTRLLVL.

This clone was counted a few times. CDR3 loop: CASPDGYTF. The CDR3 DNA reads as TGTGCCAGCCCAGATGGCTACACCTTC. This chain joins TRBV7-8 and TRBJ1-2; D remains ambiguous. Trimming cost V 8 bases and J 6 bases, with 4 bases left between them. The CDR3 loop spans 9 amino acids. CDR1 and CDR2 from the germline V gene are SGHVS and FQNEAQ.

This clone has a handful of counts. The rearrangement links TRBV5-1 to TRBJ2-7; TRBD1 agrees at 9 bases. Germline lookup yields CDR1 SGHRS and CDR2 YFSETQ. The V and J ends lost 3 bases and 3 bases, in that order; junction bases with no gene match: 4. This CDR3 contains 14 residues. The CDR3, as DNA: TGCGCCAGCAGCTCGGGACAGGGCAACTACGAGCAGTACTTC. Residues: CASSSGQGNYEQYF.

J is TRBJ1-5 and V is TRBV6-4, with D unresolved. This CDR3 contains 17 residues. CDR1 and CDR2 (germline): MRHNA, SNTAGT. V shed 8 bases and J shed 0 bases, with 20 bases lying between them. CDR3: CASPAGEKSCSNQPQHF. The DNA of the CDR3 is TGTGCCAGCCCTGCCGGGGAAAAGAGTTGTAGCAATCAGCCCCAGCATTTT.

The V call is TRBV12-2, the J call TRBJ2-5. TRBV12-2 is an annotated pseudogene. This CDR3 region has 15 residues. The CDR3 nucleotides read TGTGCAAGTCGCTTATTCCCAGAGCTCCAAGAGACCCAGTACTTC. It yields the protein CASRLFPELQETQYF.

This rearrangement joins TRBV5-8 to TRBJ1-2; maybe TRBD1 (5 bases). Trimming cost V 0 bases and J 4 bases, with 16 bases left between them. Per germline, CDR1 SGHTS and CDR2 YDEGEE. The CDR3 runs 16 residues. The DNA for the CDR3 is TGTGCCAGCAGCTTGGGTTTGGGGCAGGGAAGCTATGGCTACACCTTC. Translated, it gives CASSLGLGQGSYGYTF.

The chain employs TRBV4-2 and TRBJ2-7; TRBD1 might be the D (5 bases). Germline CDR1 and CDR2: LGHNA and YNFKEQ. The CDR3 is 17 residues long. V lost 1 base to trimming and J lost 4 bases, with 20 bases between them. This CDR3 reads CASSQVYGPGKNYEQYF. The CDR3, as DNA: TGTGCCAGCAGCCAAGTCTATGGACCAGGGAAGAATTACGAGCAGTACTTC.

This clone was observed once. CDR3 bases: TGTGCCAGCAGCGTAGGGCTAGCGGGGGGAGGGGAGTACCAAGAGACCCAGTACTTC. The encoded protein is CASSVGLAGGGEYQETQYF. The genes are TRBV9 and TRBJ2-5; TRBD2 agrees at 11 bases. The CDR3 spans 19 residues. After removal of 0 bases from V and 0 bases from J, the junction contained 10 bases not matched to a gene. CDR1 SGDLS and CDR2 YYNGEE come from the germline V gene.

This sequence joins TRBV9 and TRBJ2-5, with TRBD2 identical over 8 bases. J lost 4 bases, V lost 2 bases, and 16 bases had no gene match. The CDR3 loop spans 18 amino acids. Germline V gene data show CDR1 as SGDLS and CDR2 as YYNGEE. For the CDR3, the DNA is TGTGCCAGCAGCGTTTTCCGTCCGGGGGGGACATCCCCAGAGACCCAGTACTTC. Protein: CASSVFRPGGTSPETQYF. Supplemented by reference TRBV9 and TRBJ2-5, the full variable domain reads DSGVTQTPKHLITATGQRVTLRCSPRSGDLSVYWYQQSLDQGLQFLIQYYNGEERAKGNILERFSAQQFPDLHSELNLSSLELGDSALYFCASSVFRPGGTSPETQYFGPGTRLLVL.

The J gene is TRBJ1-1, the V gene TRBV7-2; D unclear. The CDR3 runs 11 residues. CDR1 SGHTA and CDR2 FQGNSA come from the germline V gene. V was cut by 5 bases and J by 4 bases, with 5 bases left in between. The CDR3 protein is CASSRVTEAFF. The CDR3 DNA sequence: TGTGCCAGCAGCCGAGTCACTGAAGCTTTCTTT.

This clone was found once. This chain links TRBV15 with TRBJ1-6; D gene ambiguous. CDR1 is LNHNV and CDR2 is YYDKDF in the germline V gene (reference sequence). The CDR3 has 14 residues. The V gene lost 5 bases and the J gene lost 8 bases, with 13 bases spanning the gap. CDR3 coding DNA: TGTGCCACCAGCCCTCTCGGGCTAGATTCACCCCTCCACTTT. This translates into CATSPLGLDSPLHF.

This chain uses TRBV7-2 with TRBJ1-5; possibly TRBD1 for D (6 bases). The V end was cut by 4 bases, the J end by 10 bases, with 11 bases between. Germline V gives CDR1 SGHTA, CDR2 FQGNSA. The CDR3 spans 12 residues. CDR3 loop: CASSYPRGPQHF. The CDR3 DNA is TGTGCCAGCAGCTACCCCAGGGGTCCCCAGCATTTT.

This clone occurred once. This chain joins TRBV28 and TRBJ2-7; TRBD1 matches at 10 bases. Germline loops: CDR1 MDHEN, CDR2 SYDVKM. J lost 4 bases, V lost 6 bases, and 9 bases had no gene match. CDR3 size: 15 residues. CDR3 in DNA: TGTGCCAGCAGGGAATTGGGACAGGGGTCTTACGAGCAGTACTTC. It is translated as CASRELGQGSYEQYF.

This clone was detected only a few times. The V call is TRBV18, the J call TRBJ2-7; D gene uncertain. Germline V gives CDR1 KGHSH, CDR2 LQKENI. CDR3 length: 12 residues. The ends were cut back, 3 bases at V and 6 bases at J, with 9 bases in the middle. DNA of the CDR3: TGTGCCAGCTCACCGGGCCCCACCGAGCAGTACTTC. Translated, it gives CASSPGPTEQYF.